The 27 T cell receptor beta chains listed next were all sequenced from one sample in a study of shared clonotypes between healthy human individuals. CD45RO-negative cells were positively selected for CCR7, leaving out terminally differentiated effector memory CD45RA+ cells. Profiled with immunoSEQ multiplex PCR; TCRdb holds only in-frame clones, not every one. The table lists roughly 2 million clones, around 96% of them singletons, with 0.85% to 1.2% in the top ten. What was sequenced was naive CD8+ T cells sorted from blood. Receptor source: a man younger than 35 in good health.

To note about this clone: The same CDR3 is also encoded by other DNA sequences in this sample. The V gene is TRBV27, the J gene TRBJ2-7, with D possibly being TRBD1 (5 bases). V shed 2 bases and J shed 3 bases, with 8 bases lying between them. This CDR3 is built from 13 residues. Per the germline V gene, CDR1 is MNHEY and CDR2 is SMNVEV (reference sequence). The CDR3 loop is CASSLDRSYEQYF. As DNA, the CDR3 is TGTGCCAGCAGTTTAGACAGAAGCTACGAGCAGTACTTC.

The chain is built from TRBV10-3 and TRBJ2-7; 7 nucleotides match TRBD1. J was trimmed by 6 bases and V by 4 bases; bases with no gene match: 9. Germline CDR1 and CDR2: ENHRY and SYGVKD. This CDR3 has 14 residues. CDR3 in DNA: TGTGCCATCAGTGGGAAGGGGGCAAACAGCGAGCAGTACTTC. Translated, it gives CAISGKGANSEQYF.

The chain uses TRBV30 and TRBJ2-5, with TRBD1 matching over 10 bases. The CDR3 sequence is 14 residues long. V dropped 4 bases and J dropped 3; count of bases not matched to a gene: 5. The V gene's germline CDR1 is GTSNPN and CDR2 SVGIG (reference sequence). CDR3 DNA: TGTGCCTGGACCATCGGGACAGGGGAAGAGACCCAGTACTTC. As protein: CAWTIGTGEETQYF.

The chain has TRBV15 and TRBJ1-1, with a tentative D call TRBD1 (6 bases). Trimming cost V 5 bases and J 6 bases, with 19 bases left between them. Germline V gene sequence: CDR1 LNHNV, CDR2 YYDKDF (reference sequence). This CDR3 is 15 amino acids long. The CDR3 protein is CATSVIQGPIAEAFF. CDR3 sequence (DNA): TGTGCCACCAGCGTAATACAGGGACCGATCGCTGAAGCTTTCTTT.

This chain joins TRBV2 and TRBJ1-4, with a weak D call TRBD1 (5 bases). The ends were cut back, 9 bases at V and 6 bases at J, with 11 bases in the middle. The V gene's germline CDR1 is SNHLY and CDR2 FYNNEI. This CDR3 is 12 amino acids long. The CDR3 sequence: CARRGLDEKLFF. The DNA of the CDR3 is TGTGCCAGGCGGGGCTTGGATGAAAAACTGTTTTTT.

The chain couples TRBV4-1 to TRBJ1-5; 8 bases are a match to TRBD1. The V gene's germline CDR1 is MGHRA and CDR2 YSYEKL. The V segment lost 4 bases and the J segment 4 bases; nucleotides outside the gene matches: 6. This CDR3 region has 15 residues. CDR3 sequence: CASSPTGDQNQPQHF. Written as DNA, the CDR3 is TGCGCCAGCAGCCCGACAGGGGATCAAAATCAGCCCCAGCATTTT.

This clone was recorded only once. V and J are TRBV19 and TRBJ2-1, with a possible D match to TRBD2 (5 bases). The ends were cut back, 2 bases at V and 0 bases at J, with 11 bases in the middle. The CDR3 runs to 16 residues. The germline gives CDR1 LNHDA, CDR2 SQIVND (reference sequence). The CDR3 protein is CASSIRGLSSYNEQFF. The CDR3 DNA follows: TGTGCCAGTAGTATACGGGGTCTGAGCTCCTACAATGAGCAGTTCTTC.

The V call is TRBV5-3, the J call TRBJ2-7; 9 nucleotides match TRBD1. TRBV5-3 counts as an open reading frame of uncertain function. This CDR3 is built from 15 residues. V was clipped by 7 bases and J by 5 bases; unmatched bases: 13. CDR3 in DNA: TGTGCCAGACTTTACACAGGGGGCTTTTCGGACGAGCAGTACTTC. Its protein is CARLYTGGFSDEQYF.

The chain joins TRBV5-1 to TRBJ2-7, with 7 nucleotides matching TRBD2. The CDR3 runs to 15 residues. Germline lookup yields CDR1 SGHRS and CDR2 YFSETQ. After removal of 0 bases from V and 3 bases from J, the junction contained 6 bases not matched to a gene. CDR3 amino acids: CASSLAPGRGYEQYF. The CDR3 DNA sequence: TGCGCCAGCAGCTTGGCCCCAGGGAGGGGCTACGAGCAGTACTTC.

The chain uses TRBV7-9 and TRBJ2-7, with D possibly called TRBD1 or TRBD2 (5 bases each). V lost 4 bases and J lost 2, with 12 bases in between. CDR1 is SEHNR, CDR2 FQNEAQ, per germline (reference sequence). The CDR3 spans 14 residues. The chain's CDR3 is CASSSDGTTYEQYF. The CDR3 coding sequence is TGTGCCAGCAGCTCCGACGGGACCACCTACGAGCAGTACTTC.

This sequence joins TRBV7-9 and TRBJ1-5, with 7 bases aligning to TRBD1. The length of the CDR3 is 12 residues. Per the germline V gene, CDR1 is SEHNR and CDR2 is FQNEAQ (reference sequence). J lost 10 bases, V lost 1 base, and 1 base had no gene match. CDR3 in amino acids: CASSLGGGPQHF. CDR3 DNA: TGTGCCAGCAGCTTAGGAGGGGGCCCCCAGCATTTT.

The V gene is TRBV13, the J gene TRBJ2-3; no reliable D call. Trimming stripped 4 bases from V and 7 bases from J, with 6 bases between. CDR3 length: 11 amino acids. Per germline, CDR1 PRHDT and CDR2 FYEKMQ (reference sequence). The CDR3 spells CASSSTNTQYF. In DNA, the CDR3 is TGTGCCAGCAGCTCGACAAATACGCAGTATTTT.

The V gene is TRBV5-1, the J gene TRBJ2-7, with a possible D match to TRBD1 (6 bases). V was trimmed by 4 bases and J by 2 bases, leaving 13 bases between them. Germline V gene lookup returns CDR1 SGHRS and CDR2 YFSETQ. This CDR3 has 14 residues. The CDR3 loop is CASSLDSPTYEQYF. As DNA, the CDR3 is TGCGCCAGCAGCCTGGACAGCCCTACCTACGAGCAGTACTTC.

This sequence joins TRBV7-2 and TRBJ2-7; 10 bases agree with TRBD1. The CDR3 contains 15 residues. J was trimmed by 2 bases and V by 4 bases; bases with no gene match: 5. The germline V gene has CDR1 SGHTA and CDR2 FQGNSA. The chain's CDR3 is CASSSWTGGTYEQYF. CDR3 nucleotides: TGTGCCAGCAGCTCCTGGACAGGGGGAACCTACGAGCAGTACTTC. Full variable domain (rest looked up from reference TRBV7-2 and TRBJ2-7): GAGVSQSPSNKVTEKGKDVELRCDPISGHTALYWYRQSLGQGLEFLIYFQGNSAPDKSGLPSDRFSAERTGGSVSTLTIQRTQQEDSAVYLCASSSWTGGTYEQYFGPGTRLTVT.

The chain uses TRBV30 and TRBJ2-5, with 13 bases lining up with TRBD2. The CDR3 runs 16 residues. CDR1 and CDR2 from the germline V gene are GTSNPN and SVGIG (reference sequence). V was clipped by 0 bases and J by 5 bases; unmatched bases: 6. CDR3 sequence reads: CAWSVMGLAGIETQYF. The CDR3 nucleotides read TGTGCCTGGAGTGTCATGGGACTAGCGGGAATCGAGACCCAGTACTTC. Variable domain in full (rest from reference TRBV30 and TRBJ2-5): SQTIHQWPATLVQPVGSPLSLECTVEGTSNPNLYWYRQAAGRGLQLLFYSVGIGQISSEVPQNLSASRPQDRQFILSSKKLLLSDSGFYLCAWSVMGLAGIETQYFGPGTRLLVL.

The V and J genes are TRBV6-5 and TRBJ2-2; 8 bases are shared with TRBD1. This CDR3 is built from 15 residues. The germline gives CDR1 MNHEY, CDR2 SVGAGI. With 4 bases clipped from V and 1 base from J, the junction kept 2 bases outside the gene matches. The CDR3 region is CASSLDRVNTGELFF. Here the CDR3 DNA reads TGTGCCAGCAGTTTGGACAGGGTGAACACCGGGGAGCTGTTTTTT.

This chain joins TRBV27 and TRBJ1-2, with 9 positions matching TRBD1. This CDR3 has 13 residues. Trimming removed 5 bases from V and 6 bases from J; junction bases left unmatched: 4. From germline, CDR1 is MNHEY and CDR2 SMNVEV (reference sequence). In DNA, the CDR3 is TGTGCCAGCAGTCTCGACAGGGGGAATGGCTACACCTTC. Protein: CASSLDRGNGYTF.

J is TRBJ1-1 and V is TRBV11-2; 8 bases match TRBD1. This CDR3 is 15 amino acids long. The germline CDR1 and CDR2 sequences are SGHAT and FQNNGV. Losses at the gene ends were 5 bases for V and 1 base for J; bases not matched to a gene: 6. For the CDR3, the DNA is TGTGCCAGCAGCCCGGGGACAGGCACGAACACTGAAGCTTTCTTT. This codes for CASSPGTGTNTEAFF.

Concerning this clone: The same CDR3 is also encoded by other DNA sequences in this sample. The chain uses TRBV5-4 and TRBJ2-7; D is possibly TRBD1 (5 bases). This CDR3 is 14 amino acids long. V was clipped by 0 bases and J by 2 bases, with 9 bases between them. CDR1 and CDR2 from the germline V gene are SGHNT and YYREEE (reference sequence). CDR3 in DNA: TGTGCCAGCAGCTTGGGTCAGGGCGCCTACGAGCAGTACTTC. Translating gives CASSLGQGAYEQYF.

With respect to this clone: Other DNA sequences within the sample encode an identical CDR3. The rearrangement uses TRBV4-1 and TRBJ2-7, with 7 bases identical to TRBD1. CDR1 is MGHRA and CDR2 is YSYEKL in the germline V gene. J lost 0 bases, V lost 1 base, and 3 bases had no gene match. The CDR3 totals 15 residues. The CDR3 nucleotides are TGCGCCAGCAGCCAAGGGACAGGAACCTCCTACGAGCAGTACTTC. This sequence encodes CASSQGTGTSYEQYF.

Concerning this clone: Other DNA sequences of this sample code for an identical CDR3. The rearrangement links TRBV5-4 to TRBJ2-5; D is unresolved. This CDR3 is built from 13 residues. Trimming took off 4 bases at V and 3 bases at J, with 10 bases between the two ends. The germline CDR1 and CDR2 sequences are SGHNT and YYREEE (reference sequence). As DNA, the CDR3 is TGTGCCAGCAGCCTGGACGGAGAAGAGACCCAGTACTTC. It specifies CASSLDGEETQYF.

The chain recombines TRBV9 with TRBJ2-7; TRBD1 might be the D (6 bases). Germline assignment: CDR1 SGDLS and CDR2 YYNGEE. This CDR3 contains 14 residues. V was cut by 4 bases and J by 3 bases, with 14 bases left in between. In DNA form, the CDR3 reads TGTGCCAGCAGCCCCCAGGGGAATATCTACGAGCAGTACTTC. This encodes CASSPQGNIYEQYF.

The chain carries TRBV7-8 and TRBJ2-7; unclear D gene. V was trimmed by 6 bases and J by 2 bases, leaving 14 bases between them. Germline V CDR1 and CDR2: SGHVS, FQNEAQ. This CDR3 spans 14 amino acids. CDR3 coding DNA: TGTGCCAGCAGTCACGACGTGACCCCCTACGAGCAGTACTTC. Translating gives CASSHDVTPYEQYF.

V gene TRBV5-1 combines with J gene TRBJ1-5, with a tentative D call TRBD1 (5 bases). This CDR3 spans 18 amino acids. The germline CDR1 and CDR2 sequences are SGHRS and YFSETQ. The germline V and J ends were trimmed by 1 base and 0 bases, with 17 bases remaining between them. CDR3 residues: CASSLLGRSGYSNQPQHF. The CDR3 DNA sequence: TGCGCCAGCAGCTTGTTAGGTCGTTCAGGGTATAGCAATCAGCCCCAGCATTTT.

Concerning this clone: The same CDR3 arises from other DNA sequences in this sample as well. V and J are TRBV6-4 and TRBJ1-1; D might be TRBD1 (5 bases). The germline V and J ends were trimmed by 6 bases and 0 bases, with 8 bases remaining between them. Germline CDR1 and CDR2: MRHNA and SNTAGT. The CDR3 extends over 13 amino acids. The DNA for the CDR3 is TGTGCCAGCAGGGACACTTTGAACACTGAAGCTTTCTTT. It is translated as CASRDTLNTEAFF.

This chain links TRBV6-9 with TRBJ2-1; 12 positions agree with TRBD2. This CDR3 contains 15 residues. Trimming took 6 bases from V and 4 from J; bases not matched to a gene: 4. CDR1 is MNHGY, CDR2 SVAAGI, per germline. This chain's CDR3 is CASSPSGGAYNEQFF. The DNA of the CDR3 is TGTGCCAGCAGCCCTAGCGGGGGGGCTTACAATGAGCAGTTCTTC.

This clone has a single count. This sequence joins TRBV10-2 and TRBJ2-5; either TRBD1 or TRBD2 may fit D (5 bases each). Germline CDR1 and CDR2: WSHSY and SAAADI. Trimming left V 10 bases short and J 4 bases short, with 16 bases between. This CDR3 contains 13 residues. This chain's CDR3 is CATLRGYLETQYF. The CDR3 DNA follows: TGCGCCACCCTTCGGGGCTACCTAGAGACCCAGTACTTC.